The sequence of this T cell receptor (beta chain) was determined in a study of regulatory T cells in long-lasting Graves disease (dated by TCRdb to 2020 to 2022). With respect to the entire study: Patients with newly diagnosed Graves' disease had been on antithyroid drugs for under 3 months. Patients with persistent Graves' disease were compared with patients with newly diagnosed Graves' disease using TCR sequencing and RNA sequencing of peripheral blood. The study was conducted in China and was registered as a clinical trial. A total of approximately 35 samples underwent TCR sequencing: around 13 from persistent and 20 from newly diagnosed Graves' disease patients.

Ten or more counts support this clonotype. Its target antigen remains unknown. The record has no base qualities; no much larger clone is one base away. Sample time point, as interpreted from the label and publication: newly diagnosed GD, antithyroid drugs for less than 3 months. For both TCR sequencing and RNA sequencing, RNA was extracted from PBMCs in TRIzol. Graves' disease was diagnosed according to American Thyroid Association guidelines. Recruitment of patients was carried out at an endocrinology department in Xi'an, China. Each patient gave 9 to 10 milliliters of peripheral blood, collected in an EDTA anticoagulant tube. Ficoll Paque Plus density gradient separation was used to isolate PBMCs, and no additional T cell sorting was done. RNA quality was checked with an Agilent 2100 Bioanalyzer and agarose gel, and concentration with a NanoDrop 2000. The receptor library was made with multiplex PCR. The sample was run on an Illumina HiSeq 4000. To build TCR beta libraries, CDR3 regions were amplified by Arm-PCR using iRepertoire HTBI primers. Gel purification was performed on PCR products prior to sequencing. Processing in the source paper ran as follows. Across samples, 55 to 80 TRBV and 13 to 15 TRBJ segments were identified and used for gene usage analysis of CDR3 amino acid clonotypes. COPE and FqMerger were used to merge filtered high-quality paired reads into contigs. BLAST was used to align contigs to IMGT TRBV, TRBD and TRBJ reference genes, and CDR3 was defined according to IMGT. Clonotypes above 0.1% frequency were classified as highly expanded clones. Repertoire diversity was measured by Shannon entropy, and V-J evenness by the Gini coefficient. A clonotype was considered public if more than one individual shared it. The public reads were reprocessed in TCRdb via fastp at Q25 and MiXCR, keeping in-frame beta chains. For every CDR3 protein sequence, its rows merge into one entry that carries the most common genes and DNA. In this record, the V and J calls reflect TCRdb's handling and not the investigators' own analysis. This sample is represented by under 450,000 distinct CDR3 sequences; 12% of them were singletons. Jointly, the top ten make up about 20% of the sample.

CDR1 and CDR2 are read off the germline V gene as MDHEN and SYDVKM. Inclusive of the bounding cysteine and phenylalanine, the CDR3 is 12 residues long. Only the CDR3 DNA stays, 36 bases, in frame from base 1. V is reduced by 2 bases and J by 9 bases, leaving a spacing of 11 bases between them. Here is what the overall study found, with its caveats: Compared with newly diagnosed patients, patients with persistent Graves' disease had lower TCR Shannon entropy and fewer highly expanded clones, which suggests clonal expansion. Peripheral blood alone was examined, since thyroid tissue, which constituted the primary lesion, could not be accessed. Only the TCR beta chain was sequenced and analyzed. As a limitation, the authors acknowledged that the small sample size may reduce accuracy. Persistent disease showed preferential use of TRBV28, TRBJ1-2 and TRBJ2-5, whereas newly diagnosed disease favored TRBV20-1 and TRBJ2-1. A larger number of public clonotypes was shared among persistent patients (over 2,500) than among newly diagnosed patients (around 970).

These same records also appear under a second study, on T cells in Graves' hyperthyroidism and ophthalmopathy. As noted in the second study: A patient counted as having stable Graves' hyperthyroidism if no progression to ophthalmopathy occurred over 18 months of follow-up. Hyperthyroidism patients were newly diagnosed, had a disease duration of under 2 months, and were aged 18 to 65 years. Exclusion was applied to patients with uncontrolled infections, other autoimmune diseases, pregnancy or lactation. Diagnoses were established on the basis of clinical symptoms, serum thyroxine and TRAb, thyroid ultrasound, and orbital computed tomography. The TCR CDR3 was subjected to a first round of RT-PCR using the HTBI primer set and the Qiagen OneStep RT-PCR kit. Most expanded thyroid clonotypes (frequency above 0.001) were also detected in blood, suggesting blood repertoires may reflect thyroid immune responses. Ophthalmopathy was separated from stable hyperthyroidism by a 13 V-J signature model, with approximately 86% sensitivity and approximately 81% specificity obtained in cross-validation and 80%/75% obtained in testing. In validation, progression to ophthalmopathy was predicted by the model with 55% to 71% sensitivity and approximately 78% specificity, a median of approximately 7.1 months before onset. To identify TCR V-J signatures that set the groups apart, the researchers used a discovery cohort of more than 95 patients, made up of under 45 with Graves' ophthalmopathy and approximately 57 with stable Graves' hyperthyroidism. Whether ophthalmopathy could be predicted prospectively was tested in an independent validation cohort made up of about 18 hyperthyroidism patients plus 17 patients who later progressed to ophthalmopathy. The roughly 94 discovery patients were randomly split 7:3 into training and test sets. The study also compared thyroid tissue and blood T-cell repertoires from five or six Graves' hyperthyroidism patients. Once sampling was done, hyperthyroidism patients were given methimazole at a starting dose of 30 mg daily, whereas ophthalmopathy patients were given high-dose intravenous methylprednisolone. The libraries were constructed in a second round of multiplex PCR and then size-selected and purified. Paired-end sequencing of the libraries was performed with 100 bp reads on an Illumina HiSeq2000. SOAPnuke was used to process the raw data, with reads discarded if the reads contained adapters or uncalled bases, had a mean Phred below 15, or lacked an exact constant-primer or identifier match. High-quality paired reads were merged using COPE v1.2.5, and each unique nucleotide sequence was defined as a clonotype. Clonotypes were aligned to IMGT TRBV, TRBD and TRBJ reference segments using MiTCR v1.1. The analysis was restricted to V-J combinations with a frequency above 0.0001, which together covered around 99% of the repertoires. The TCS score was defined as F50 (clonal expansion) divided by E x V (chaos), with BLOSUM62-based TCRdist calculated between CDR3 peptides within each V-J. Welch's t-statistics and random forest reduced around 520 V-J features to 13, which were used in a naive Bayes classifier (R e1071). No statistical method was used to set the sample size in advance, and investigators knew the group allocation. The paper describes TCR Vbeta CDR3 sequencing of about 140 peripheral blood samples, made up of 43 ophthalmopathy patients, around 78 hyperthyroidism patients and some 17 progressor patients.

The V and J segments used are TRBV28 and TRBJ2-7, with the D gene not clear enough to name. Sample: peripheral blood mononuclear cells (PBMCs), taken at new diagnosis, from a patient treated with antithyroid drugs. The clonotype was recovered from a woman aged 18-29 years with Graves disease. Donor details come from another sample of the same person, matched by shared clones. The DNA is as follows: TGTGCCAGCAGTTTAGGTGGGGATGTGCAGTACTTC. Translated, it reads CASSLGGDVQYF.